This T cell receptor beta chain was captured by sequencing in a study of blood T cell repertoires in COVID-19. The sample holds a few counts of this clone. The CDR3 contains 14 residues. Germline loops: CDR1 SGHDT, CDR2 YYEEEE. J gave up 6 bases and V 3 bases, and 5 bases lay outside the gene matches. In the source study's methods: Estimation of nucleated cell counts relied on the amplification of reference gene primers. Using immunoSEQ multiplex PCR, the repertoire was profiled, and TCRdb retains in-frame clones only, with some absent. The V and J calls and clone size come from that table; D and trimming were worked out from the DNA. The data show 150,000 to 200,000 clones, approximately 86% seen once.

This clonotype was obtained from a man aged 50-59 years with active or convalescent COVID-19. Sequenced: peripheral blood. The gene calls are TRBV5-6 and TRBJ1-4; TRBD1 agrees at 7 bases. This CDR3 is CASSSDRVYEKLFF. DNA of the CDR3: TGTGCCAGCAGCTCCGACAGGGTGTATGAAAAACTGTTTTTT.